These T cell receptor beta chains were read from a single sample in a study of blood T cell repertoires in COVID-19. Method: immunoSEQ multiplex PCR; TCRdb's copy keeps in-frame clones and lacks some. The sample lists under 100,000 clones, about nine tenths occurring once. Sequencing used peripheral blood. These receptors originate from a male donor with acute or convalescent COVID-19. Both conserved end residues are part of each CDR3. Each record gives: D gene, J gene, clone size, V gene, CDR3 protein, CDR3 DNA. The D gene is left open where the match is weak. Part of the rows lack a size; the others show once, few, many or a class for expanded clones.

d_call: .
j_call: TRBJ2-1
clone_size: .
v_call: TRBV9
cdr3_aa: CASSVQAYNEQFF
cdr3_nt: TGTGCCAGCAGCGTACAGGCTTACAATGAGCAGTTCTTC

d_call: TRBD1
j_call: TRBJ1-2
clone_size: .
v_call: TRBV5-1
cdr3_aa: CASSPRTGNYGYTF
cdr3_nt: TGCGCCAGCAGCCCAAGGACAGGGAACTATGGCTACACCTTC

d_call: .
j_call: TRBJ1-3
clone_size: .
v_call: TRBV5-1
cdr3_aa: CASSVQAGNTIYF
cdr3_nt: TGCGCCAGCAGCGTCCAGGCCGGAAACACCATATATTTT

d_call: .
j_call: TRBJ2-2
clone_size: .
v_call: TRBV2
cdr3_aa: CASRRADHTGELFF
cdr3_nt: TGTGCCAGCAGGAGGGCGGACCACACCGGGGAGCTGTTTTTT

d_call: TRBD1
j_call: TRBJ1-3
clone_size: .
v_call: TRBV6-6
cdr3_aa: CASIQGASGNTIYF
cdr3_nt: TGTGCCAGTATACAGGGGGCTTCGGGAAACACCATATATTTT

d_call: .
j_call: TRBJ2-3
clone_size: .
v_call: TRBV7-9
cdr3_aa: CASSFGTLSTDTQYF
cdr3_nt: TGTGCCAGCAGCTTCGGGACACTTAGCACAGATACGCAGTATTTT

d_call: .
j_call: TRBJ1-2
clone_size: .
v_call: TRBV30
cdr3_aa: CAWSVQVQGGGYTF
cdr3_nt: TGTGCCTGGAGTGTACAAGTGCAGGGTGGCGGCTACACCTTC

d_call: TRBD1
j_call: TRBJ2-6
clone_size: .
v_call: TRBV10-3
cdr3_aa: CATSGTGVSGANVLTF
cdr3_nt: TGTGCCACCTCCGGGACAGGGGTTTCTGGGGCCAACGTCCTGACTTTC

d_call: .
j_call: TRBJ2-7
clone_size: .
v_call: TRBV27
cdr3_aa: CASSFNRGGEQYF
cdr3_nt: TGTGCCAGCAGTTTCAACAGGGGGGGCGAGCAGTACTTC

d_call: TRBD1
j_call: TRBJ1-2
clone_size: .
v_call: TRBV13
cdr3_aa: CASSSRDRGQVNYGYTF
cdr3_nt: TGTGCCAGCAGCTCCAGGGACAGGGGGCAAGTTAACTATGGCTACACCTTC

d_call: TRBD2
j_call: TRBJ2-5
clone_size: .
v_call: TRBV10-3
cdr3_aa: CAISPPGGGETQYF
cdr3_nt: TGTGCCATCAGCCCTCCAGGCGGGGGAGAGACCCAGTACTTC

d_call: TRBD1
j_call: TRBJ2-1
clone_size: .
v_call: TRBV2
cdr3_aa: CASKLETGANEQFF
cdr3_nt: TGTGCCAGCAAATTGGAGACAGGGGCCAATGAGCAGTTCTTC

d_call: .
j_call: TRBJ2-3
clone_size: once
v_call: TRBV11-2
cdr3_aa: CASSYGTSGGTQYF
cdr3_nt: TGTGCCAGCAGCTACGGGACTTCCGGGGGAACGCAGTATTTT

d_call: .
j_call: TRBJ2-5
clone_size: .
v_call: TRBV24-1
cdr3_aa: CATSDWTASQETQYF
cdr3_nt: TGTGCCACCAGTGATTGGACAGCCTCCCAAGAGACCCAGTACTTC

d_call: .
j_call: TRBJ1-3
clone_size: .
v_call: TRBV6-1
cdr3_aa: CASSEVMGGGSGNTIYF
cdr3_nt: TGTGCCAGCAGCGAAGTTATGGGGGGGGGATCTGGAAACACCATATATTTT

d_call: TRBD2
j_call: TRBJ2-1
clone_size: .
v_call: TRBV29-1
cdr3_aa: CSVEAPTSGGVHEQFF
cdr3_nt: TGCAGCGTTGAAGCCCCCACTAGCGGGGGGGTCCATGAGCAGTTCTTC

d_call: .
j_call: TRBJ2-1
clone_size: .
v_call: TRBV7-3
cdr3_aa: CASSLSGATNEQFF
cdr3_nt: TGTGCCAGCAGCTTATCAGGGGCGACGAATGAGCAGTTCTTC

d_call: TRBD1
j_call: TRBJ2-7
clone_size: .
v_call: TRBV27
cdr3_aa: CASSLSRGPHEQYF
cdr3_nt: TGTGCCAGCAGTTTATCCAGGGGGCCCCACGAGCAGTACTTC

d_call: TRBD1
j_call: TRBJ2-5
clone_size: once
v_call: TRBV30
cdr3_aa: CAWSVGGTGHQETQYF
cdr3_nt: TGTGCCTGGAGTGTCGGCGGGACAGGCCACCAAGAGACCCAGTACTTC

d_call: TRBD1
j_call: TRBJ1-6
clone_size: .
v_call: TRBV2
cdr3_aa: CASSEDRDRGGRDSPLHF
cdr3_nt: TGTGCCAGCAGTGAAGACCGGGACAGGGGCGGGAGGGATTCACCCCTCCACTTT

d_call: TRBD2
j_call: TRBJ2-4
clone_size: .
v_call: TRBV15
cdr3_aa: CATSRDRAGGKNIQYF
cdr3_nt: TGTGCCACCAGCAGAGATCGGGCGGGGGGCAAAAACATTCAGTACTTC

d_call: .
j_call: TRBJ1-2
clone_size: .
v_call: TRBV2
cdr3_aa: CASNPTVRRGGYTF
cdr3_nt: TGTGCCAGCAATCCGACCGTTAGGAGGGGTGGCTACACCTTC

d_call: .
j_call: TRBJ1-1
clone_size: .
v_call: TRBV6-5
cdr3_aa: CASSFRTYNTEAFF
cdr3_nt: TGTGCCAGCAGTTTTCGGACATATAACACTGAAGCTTTCTTT

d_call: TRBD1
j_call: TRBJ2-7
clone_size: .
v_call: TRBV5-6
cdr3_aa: CASSLGGTDFREQYF
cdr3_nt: TGTGCCAGCAGCTTGGGAGGGACAGACTTTCGCGAGCAGTACTTC

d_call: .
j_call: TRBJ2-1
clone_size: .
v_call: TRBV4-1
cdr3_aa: CASSRPTRSSYNEQFF
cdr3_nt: TGCGCCAGCAGCCGGCCCACGAGGAGCTCCTACAATGAGCAGTTCTTC

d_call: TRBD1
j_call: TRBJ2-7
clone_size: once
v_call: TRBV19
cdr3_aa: CASSRTGGKYEQYF
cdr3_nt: TGTGCCAGTAGCCGGACAGGGGGCAAGTACGAGCAGTACTTC

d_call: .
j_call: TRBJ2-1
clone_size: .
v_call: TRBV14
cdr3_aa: CASSPSGGSYNEQFF
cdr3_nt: TGTGCCAGCAGCCCATCCGGGGGCTCCTACAATGAGCAGTTCTTC

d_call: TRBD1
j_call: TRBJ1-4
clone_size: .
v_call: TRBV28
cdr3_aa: CASSLTGTGNEKLFF
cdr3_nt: TGTGCCAGCAGTCTTACCGGGACAGGGAATGAAAAACTGTTTTTT

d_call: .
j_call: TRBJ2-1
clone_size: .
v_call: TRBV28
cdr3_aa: CASNRYNEQFF
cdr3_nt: TGTGCCAGCAACAGATACAATGAGCAGTTCTTC

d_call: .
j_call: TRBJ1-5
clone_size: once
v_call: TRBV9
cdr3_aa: CASTGGQPQHF
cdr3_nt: TGTGCCAGCACGGGGGGTCAGCCCCAGCATTTT

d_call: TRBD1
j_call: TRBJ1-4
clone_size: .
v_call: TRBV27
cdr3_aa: CASSFGTGDVSNEKLFF
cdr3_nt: TGTGCCAGCAGTTTTGGGACAGGGGACGTGTCTAATGAAAAACTGTTTTTT

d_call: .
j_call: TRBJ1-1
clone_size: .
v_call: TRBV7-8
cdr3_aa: CASSLDPGNTEAFF
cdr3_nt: TGTGCCAGCAGCTTAGATCCCGGGAACACTGAAGCTTTCTTT

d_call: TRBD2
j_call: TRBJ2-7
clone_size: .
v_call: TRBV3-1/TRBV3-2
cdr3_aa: CASSQSGGYSYEQYF
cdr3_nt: TGTGCCAGCAGCCAAAGCGGGGGGTACTCCTACGAGCAGTACTTC

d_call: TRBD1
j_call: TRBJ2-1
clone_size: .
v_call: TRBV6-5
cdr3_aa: CASRPGQGIQYEQFF
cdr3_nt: TGTGCCAGCAGGCCGGGACAGGGGATTCAATATGAGCAGTTCTTC

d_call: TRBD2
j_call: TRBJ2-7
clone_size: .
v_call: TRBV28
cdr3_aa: CASSQTMRGFSYEQYF
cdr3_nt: TGTGCCAGCAGTCAAACCATGCGGGGGTTTAGCTACGAGCAGTACTTC